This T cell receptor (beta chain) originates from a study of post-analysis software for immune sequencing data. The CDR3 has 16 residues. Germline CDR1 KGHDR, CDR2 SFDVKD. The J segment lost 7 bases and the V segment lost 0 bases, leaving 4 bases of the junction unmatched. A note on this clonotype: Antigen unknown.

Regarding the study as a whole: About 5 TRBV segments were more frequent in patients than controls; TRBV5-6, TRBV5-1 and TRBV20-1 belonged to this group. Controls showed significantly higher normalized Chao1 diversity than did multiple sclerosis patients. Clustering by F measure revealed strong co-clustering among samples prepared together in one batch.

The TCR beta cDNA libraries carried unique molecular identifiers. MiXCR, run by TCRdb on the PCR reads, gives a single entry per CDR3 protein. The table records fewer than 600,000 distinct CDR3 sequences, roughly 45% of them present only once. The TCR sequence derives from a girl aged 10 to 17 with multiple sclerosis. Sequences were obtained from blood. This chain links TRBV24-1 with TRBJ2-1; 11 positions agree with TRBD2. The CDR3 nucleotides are TGTGCCACCAGTGATTTGACTAGCGGGAGTCAGAATGAGCAGTTCTTC. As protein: CATSDLTSGSQNEQFF.